This T cell receptor (beta chain) originates from a study of blood T cells in healthy people across ages (dated by TCRdb to between 2014 and 2017). The study in broad terms: In model experiments, template switching captured about one uniquely barcoded TCR beta cDNA molecule for every two T cells. Using the same blood draw, the study looked at two additional independent replicas of 1 million unique cDNA reads for two donors, one aged 18 to 30 and the other aged 80 or older. Using deep sequencing normalized with unique cDNA molecular identifiers, the study measured how TCR beta repertoire diversity changes with age. To avoid experimental bias, donors of different ages were distributed randomly across sequencing lanes. The donors were split into four age groups: young (average about 15 years), middle-aged (more than 35), aged (62) and long-lived (about 82). The research as a whole found: Estimates of total diversity from one million sequenced T cells were regarded as lower bounds and underestimates. Bulk unsorted PBMC profiling prevented conclusive comparison of naive and antigen-experienced compartments. Compared with the aged group, more naive CD4+ T cells, fewer expanded clones and increased TCR diversity were shown by the long-lived group, suggesting age selection. There was a strong correlation between observed TCR beta diversity and the percentage of naive T cells measured by flow cytometry. Donor CMV infection status was unknown, potentially confounding age-related changes in expanded clonotypes. Observed TCR beta diversity per million T cells fell roughly linearly with age, and a significant reduction was already apparent by age roughly 40.

In regard to this clonotype: Its antigen is unknown. Per-base qualities were not stored, and no clone one base away is much larger.

Libraries came from 5' RACE. A second PCR of roughly 7 to 12 cycles was run with a J-beta primer mix and a sample-barcoded 5' primer. A unique molecular identifier was introduced onto each TCR beta cDNA molecule by a template-switch 5' adaptor carrying 12 random nucleotides. Each sample yielded at least 2.5 million CDR3-containing paired-end reads. First-strand cDNA synthesis was performed from all RNA using the Mint cDNA synthesis kit, with priming by a TRBC-specific oligonucleotide. All cDNA was treated with uracil-DNA glycosylase and then went through a first 18-cycle PCR with the universal primers M1SS and BC2_uni_R. In the original analysis: Each sample was normalized by randomly selecting 1 million high-quality reads, each carrying a distinct molecular identifier. Reads with shared molecular identifiers were discarded instead of being binned into consensus sequences. MiTCR, with a Q25 quality threshold and the strictest error-elimination algorithm, was used for CDR3 identification, clonotype clustering and error correction. A nonparametric unseen species model with Euler transformation was used to estimate lower-bound total TCR beta diversity. Clones were called with MiXCR by TCRdb after fastp trimmed the public reads at Q25, and only in-frame beta chains were retained. Rows merge per CDR3 protein into single entries with the most common DNA and genes. TCRdb, not the original authors, processed these V and J calls. For this sample the table gives approximately 1,700,000 distinct CDR3 sequences, of which more than 35% were detected only once. Together, the top ten hold 23% of the sample.

The roughly 39 donors, aged about 6 to 100 years, were systemically healthy Caucasian individuals from Russia. Each donor gave around 9.8 milliliters of peripheral blood, collected into EDTA-treated Vacutainer tubes. Ficoll-Paque density-gradient centrifugation was used to isolate PBMCs, with at least 7 million obtained per sample. Trizol reagent was used to extract total RNA from PBMCs, with at least 5.5 micrograms per sample. For every donor, flow cytometry on a PBMC aliquot measured the percentage of naive CD45RAhigh/CD27high T cells. From a lookup of the germline V gene, CDR1 and CDR2 are SGHVS and FNYEAQ. The CDR3 contains 13 residues, cysteine and phenylalanine counted. The sequence is cut down to CDR3 DNA, 39 bases in frame from base 1. V and J are truncated by 1 base and 6 bases respectively, leaving an intervening sequence of 7 bases.

Sequences were obtained from blood. The rearrangement combines TRBV7-6 with TRBJ1-5, with the identity of the D gene unclear. This receptor was taken from a human donor in good health. The CDR3: CASSLGPPQPQHF. The DNA sequence is as follows: TGTGCCAGCAGCTTAGGGCCGCCTCAGCCCCAGCATTTT. This CDR3, with the reference TRBV7-6 and TRBJ1-5 proteins standing in past its ends, gives the full variable domain GAGVSQSPRYKVTKRGQDVALRCDPISGHVSLYWYRQALGQGPEFLTYFNYEAQQDKSGLPNDRFSAERPEGSISTLTIQRTEQRDSAMYRCASSLGPPQPQHFGDGTRLSIL.